The 13 T cell receptor beta chains given below trace back to one sample, sequenced in a study of T cell changes during pregnancy in multiple sclerosis. Only in-frame clones appear in the TCRdb table, and some are missing; sequencing was by immunoSEQ multiplex PCR. The sample shows tens of thousands of clones, over 80% of them seen only once. Material: CD4+ T cells from peripheral blood mononuclear cells, obtained in the third trimester of pregnancy. Receptors were obtained from a female donor with multiple sclerosis, enrolled in a pregnancy study.

This clone was seen a single time. CDR3 bases: TGTGCCAGCAGTGGTACACTAGCGGGCCTCACAGATACGCAGTATTTT. Translating it yields CASSGTLAGLTDTQYF. The J gene is TRBJ2-3, the V gene TRBV2, with 9 bases matching TRBD2. V lost 4 bases and J lost 2; bases outside the gene matches: 7. Germline-derived CDR1 and CDR2 are SNHLY and FYNNEI. This CDR3 has 16 residues.

The J gene is TRBJ2-5, the V gene TRBV15, with D possibly matching TRBD1 (5 bases). V shed 5 bases and J shed 5 bases, with 18 bases lying between them. CDR1 is LNHNV and CDR2 is YYDKDF in the germline V gene (reference sequence). This CDR3 has 15 residues. CDR3 DNA sequence: TGTGCCACCAGCCCAGGGCGCCTAGTATCGGAGACCCAGTACTTC. Protein sequence: CATSPGRLVSETQYF. Full variable domain (missing parts from reference TRBV15 and TRBJ2-5): DAMVIQNPRYQVTQFGKPVTLSCSQTLNHNVMYWYQQKSSQAPKLLFHYYDKDFNNEADTPDNFQSRRPNTSFCFLDIRSPGLGDTAMYLCATSPGRLVSETQYFGPGTRLLVL.

DNA for the CDR3: TGTGCCAGCAGTTACCTGAGGGGGCTGCCTCCGGTGGGAGCTTTCTTT. Protein product: CASSYLRGLPPVGAFF. This chain links TRBV6-6 with TRBJ1-1; 7 nucleotides match TRBD1. Germline V CDR1 and CDR2: MNHNY, SVGAGI (reference sequence). V shed 2 bases, J shed 10 bases, and the junction held 16 bases outside the gene matches. CDR3 length equals 16 residues.

This chain uses TRBV5-1 with TRBJ2-1; tentative D call: TRBD1 (9 bases). V was cut by 5 bases and J by 7 bases, with 31 bases left in between. The CDR3 loop spans 19 amino acids. CDR1 and CDR2 (germline): SGHRS, YFSETQ. CDR3 residues: CASSSTGGARLAGPNEQFF. The CDR3 DNA is TGCGCCAGCAGTTCAACAGGGGGCGCGCGGCTAGCGGGCCCGAATGAGCAGTTCTTC.

The rearrangement uses TRBV7-2 and TRBJ1-5; D is ambiguous. The CDR3 covers 15 residues. V gave up 1 base and J gave up 3 bases, with 10 bases separating them. Germline V gene sequence: CDR1 SGHTA, CDR2 FQGNSA. The chain's CDR3 is CASSLGGGINQPQHF. DNA of the CDR3: TGTGCCAGCAGCTTAGGAGGCGGAATCAATCAGCCCCAGCATTTT.

The chain is built from TRBV28 and TRBJ1-5; unclear D gene. Germline lookup yields CDR1 MDHEN and CDR2 SYDVKM. Trimming pared 1 base from V and 5 bases from J, leaving 12 bases between. This CDR3 is built from 15 residues. The CDR3 sequence is CASSLSGYGHQPQHF. CDR3 nucleotides: TGTGCCAGCAGTTTATCAGGTTATGGGCATCAGCCCCAGCATTTT.

The V and J genes are TRBV6-5 and TRBJ2-7, with a possible D match to TRBD1 (6 bases). V shed 4 bases and J shed 2 bases, with 15 bases lying between them. Per the germline V gene, CDR1 is MNHEY and CDR2 is SVGAGI. The CDR3 runs 15 residues. CDR3 amino acids: CASSFDRRTAYEQYF. CDR3 nucleotide sequence: TGTGCCAGCAGTTTCGACAGGAGGACAGCCTACGAGCAGTACTTC.

This chain joins TRBV5-1 and TRBJ2-5; 10 nucleotides agree with TRBD2. The V gene's germline CDR1 is SGHRS and CDR2 YFSETQ. V lost 4 bases to trimming and J lost 7 bases; unmatched junction nucleotides: 13. This CDR3 spans 16 amino acids. The CDR3 loop is CASSGGVAGGSATQYF. In DNA form, the CDR3 reads TGCGCCAGCAGCGGCGGAGTAGCGGGGGGCTCGGCGACCCAGTACTTC. Using reference TRBV5-1 and TRBJ2-5 for the parts outside the CDR3, the full variable domain is KAGVTQTPRYLIKTRGQQVTLSCSPISGHRSVSWYQQTPGQGLQFLFEYFSETQRNKGNFPGRFSGRQFSNSRSEMNVSTLELGDSALYLCASSGGVAGGSATQYFGPGTRLLVL.

The genes are TRBV28 and TRBJ1-1; the D gene is possibly TRBD1 (6 bases). V was clipped by 9 bases and J by 0 bases, with 17 bases between them. This CDR3 is 15 amino acids long. Germline CDR1 reads MDHEN; CDR2 reads SYDVKM. The CDR3 sequence: CARLRDTHMNTEAFF. The CDR3 DNA follows: TGTGCCAGACTCCGGGACACCCACATGAACACTGAAGCTTTCTTT. The whole variable domain, remainder taken from reference TRBV28 and TRBJ1-1, is DVKVTQSSRYLVKRTGEKVFLECVQDMDHENMFWYRQDPGLGLRLIYFSYDVKMKEKGDIPEGYSVSREKKERFSLILESASTNQTSMYLCARLRDTHMNTEAFFGQGTRLTVV.

The V gene is TRBV28, the J gene TRBJ1-1; a weak D match, TRBD1 (6 bases). Germline CDR1 reads MDHEN; CDR2 reads SYDVKM. CDR3 size: 14 residues. V was pared by 6 bases and J by 1 base, with 12 bases between. CDR3 in DNA: TGTGCCAGCAGGAGCACAGGGCCGAACACTGAAGCTTTCTTT. Translation gives CASRSTGPNTEAFF.

The chain recombines TRBV28 with TRBJ1-4; 9 bases are shared with TRBD1. CDR3 length: 16 residues. Germline CDR1 is MDHEN and CDR2 is SYDVKM. The V gene end was trimmed by 4 bases and the J gene end by 2 bases; junction bases not matched to a gene: 5. CDR3 sequence: CASSSGQGATNEKLFF. DNA for the CDR3: TGTGCCAGCAGTTCGGGACAGGGTGCCACTAATGAAAAACTGTTTTTT.

This chain uses TRBV19 with TRBJ2-7; 13 bases align to TRBD2. The CDR3 has 17 amino acids. The trim removed 2 bases at V and 7 bases at J, leaving 11 bases unmatched. Germline V CDR1 and CDR2: LNHDA, SQIVND (reference sequence). The CDR3 protein is CASSISPPGLAGVEQYF. CDR3 nucleotide sequence: TGTGCCAGTAGTATATCTCCCCCCGGACTAGCGGGAGTTGAGCAGTACTTC.

V and J are TRBV7-9 and TRBJ2-5, with 8 bases identical to TRBD2. The CDR3 runs to 18 residues. V trimming: 4 bases; J trimming: 4 bases; junction bases outside the gene matches: 17. Germline CDR1 and CDR2: SEHNR and FQNEAQ (reference sequence). The DNA of the CDR3 is TGTGCCAGCAGCTCCCGGGGAGGGGTAGCGGGATCGGGAGAGACCCAGTACTTC. Translation gives CASSSRGGVAGSGETQYF. Full variable domain (remainder filled in from reference TRBV7-9 and TRBJ2-5): DTGVSQNPRHKITKRGQNVTFRCDPISEHNRLYWYRQTLGQGPEFLTYFQNEAQLEKSRLLSDRFSAERPKGSFSTLEIQRTEQGDSAMYLCASSSRGGVAGSGETQYFGPGTRLLVL.